This TCR beta chain appears in the sequencing data of a study of radiation and T cells in renal cell carcinoma. Study-wide results and limits: From baseline, blood top tumor clonotypes peaked at 2 weeks post-radiation.

TCRdb's table, derived via immunoSEQ multiplex PCR, lists solely in-frame clones and lacks some. The sample holds some 150,000 clones, about 91% seen once. The sample's time point: blood 2 weeks post-SBRT. Stated treatment: 15 Gy SBRT to primary tumor, nephrectomy 4 weeks later. The tumor was a clear cell renal cell carcinoma. About this clone itself: Its antigen remains unknown.

The clonotype was recovered from a woman aged 50 to 60 with renal cell carcinoma. The starting material was blood, obtained from a patient whose treatment included radiotherapy and nephrectomy.

Written as DNA, the CDR3 is TGTGCCAGCAGCCCCCAGTTTGGAGCGGGTGGGGAGCAGTTCTTC. Residues: CASSPQFGAGGEQFF. This sequence joins TRBV9 and TRBJ2-1, with D possibly TRBD2 on 6 matching bases. This CDR3 contains 15 residues. Per germline, CDR1 SGDLS and CDR2 YYNGEE. Deletions cut 4 bases from V and 10 bases from J, with 21 bases between.